This T cell receptor beta chain was retrieved from a study of cytomegalovirus exposure and HLA in healthy donors. Vbeta (60) and Jbeta (13) primers were used in the PCR. Libraries were prepared by immunoSEQ multiplex PCR; TCRdb keeps only in-frame clonotypes and omits some of them. In the table there are around 80,000 clones, roughly four fifths of which are singletons. CDR3 size: 13 residues. Per germline, CDR1 MDHEN and CDR2 SYDVKM. V was pared by 6 bases and J by 2 bases, with 3 bases of the junction left unmatched. V is TRBV28 and J is TRBJ2-5; 7 bases align to TRBD2. The material sequenced was PBMCs. This TCR derives from a middle-aged man in good health and CMV-seronegative. The CDR3 region is CASRPGGQETQYF. DNA of the CDR3: TGTGCCAGCAGACCGGGAGGACAAGAGACCCAGTACTTC.